These 24 T cell receptor beta chains came from one sample sequenced in a study of blood T cell repertoires in COVID-19. Generated by immunoSEQ multiplex PCR, the TCRdb table keeps only in-frame clones and is missing some. The sample yields thousands of clones, 65% to 85% seen once. Sequenced sample: peripheral blood. All receptors derive from a human donor with active COVID-19. The donor label of this sample is uncertain.

The rearrangement uses TRBV30 and TRBJ2-4; D perhaps matches TRBD2 (7 bases). The germline V gene has CDR1 GTSNPN and CDR2 SVGIG (reference sequence). This CDR3 has 14 residues. Trimming cost V 0 bases and J 3 bases, with 9 bases left between them. CDR3 loop: CAWSVRGGKNIQYF. In DNA form, the CDR3 reads TGTGCCTGGAGTGTAAGGGGGGGCAAAAACATTCAGTACTTC.

The gene calls are TRBV30 and TRBJ1-2; 8 positions match TRBD1. CDR1 is GTSNPN, CDR2 SVGIG, per germline (reference sequence). The CDR3 sequence is 12 residues long. V shed 1 base and J 13 bases; nucleotides not matched to a gene: 8. The CDR3 coding sequence is TGTGCCTGGAGTGACAGGGGGTCGGGGGGCACCTTC. Its protein is CAWSDRGSGGTF.

The V call is TRBV28, the J call TRBJ1-2, with TRBD1 matching over 9 bases. CDR1 and CDR2 from the germline V gene are MDHEN and SYDVKM. With 10 bases clipped from V and 5 bases from J, the junction kept 11 bases outside the gene matches. The CDR3 is made up of 14 amino acids. CDR3 region: CATDRDRESYGYTF. The DNA for the CDR3 is TGTGCCACCGACCGGGACAGGGAATCGTATGGCTACACCTTC.

The CDR3 here is CASSPGGYEQFF. The CDR3 DNA follows: TGTGCCAGCAGCCCGGGGGGGTATGAGCAGTTCTTC. The chain employs TRBV7-8 and TRBJ2-1; 8 bases fit TRBD2. Germline CDR1 and CDR2: SGHVS and FQNEAQ. The CDR3 is 12 amino acids. V was clipped by 5 bases and J by 8 bases; unmatched bases: 2.

This chain's CDR3 is CATSDSGTSGRTQYF. CDR3 nucleotides: TGTGCCACCAGTGATTCTGGGACTAGCGGGAGGACCCAGTACTTC. The gene calls are TRBV24-1 and TRBJ2-5; 14 positions agree with TRBD2. The CDR3 loop spans 15 amino acids. The junction had 2 bases not matched to a gene; V was cut back by 2 bases and J by 7 bases. The germline gives CDR1 KGHDR, CDR2 SFDVKD.

The chain combines TRBV3-1 (or the pseudogene TRBV3-2) with TRBJ2-3; 10 nucleotides line up with TRBD2. J was trimmed by 4 bases and V by 11 bases; bases with no gene match: 12. Germline V gene lookup returns CDR1 LGHDT and CDR2 YNNKEL (reference sequence). This CDR3 has 15 residues. As DNA, the CDR3 is TGTGCCTCTAACCGGGCTAGCGGGAGCGCAGATACGCAGTATTTT. Protein: CASNRASGSADTQYF.

This clone was counted once. For the CDR3, the DNA is TGTGCCAGCAGCTACAGCCCAACTAGTCCTCTCGGCTACGAGCAGTACTTC. Protein: CASSYSPTSPLGYEQYF. The chain combines TRBV9 with TRBJ2-7; TRBD2 is a possible D gene (5 bases). This CDR3 is 17 amino acids long. V dropped 4 bases and J dropped 3 bases, with 23 bases sitting between them. Germline values: CDR1 SGDLS, CDR2 YYNGEE.

About this clone: One junction end disagrees with the germline gene, perhaps due to a read error. V gene TRBV19 combines with J gene TRBJ2-4, with a tentative D call TRBD1 (6 bases). Germline CDR1 is LNHDA and CDR2 is SQIVND (reference sequence). This CDR3 is 14 amino acids long. Here the CDR3 DNA reads TGTGCCAGTAGCACTCTAACAGGGTTTCGAAAGTTGGACTTC. Encoded protein: CASSTLTGFRKLDF. The full variable domain, its missing parts supplied by reference TRBV19 and TRBJ2-4, is DGGITQSPKYLFRKEGQNVTLSCEQNLNHDAMYWYRQDPGQGLRLIYYSQIVNDFQKGDIAEGYSVSREKKESFPLTVTSAQKNPTAFYLCASSTLTGFRKLDFGAGTRLSVL.

This clone was picked up a small number of times. The rearrangement joins TRBV5-4 to TRBJ1-6, with D possibly TRBD1 on 6 matching bases. Trimming shortened V by 2 bases and J by 7 bases, and 13 bases separated the two germline ends. CDR1 SGHNT and CDR2 YYREEE come from the germline V gene (reference sequence). This CDR3 region has 15 residues. CDR3 DNA: TGTGCCAGCAGCTTATTTGGGACACGGAATTCACCCCTCCACTTT. Its protein is CASSLFGTRNSPLHF.

The V and J genes are TRBV27 and TRBJ1-6, with 11 bases lining up with TRBD1. The CDR3 totals 17 residues. The ends lost 6 bases at V and 6 bases at J; junction bases unmatched: 10. CDR1 and CDR2 from the germline V gene are MNHEY and SMNVEV (reference sequence). The CDR3, as DNA: TGTGCCAGCAGACCTGCGAGTGGGACAGGGGGTAATTCACCCCTCCACTTT. Residues: CASRPASGTGGNSPLHF.

The chain employs TRBV12-5 and TRBJ2-2; 9 positions agree with TRBD1. V shed 3 bases, J shed 4 bases, and the junction held 6 bases outside the gene matches. The CDR3 sequence is 16 residues long. Germline-derived CDR1 and CDR2 are LGHNT and FRNRAP. DNA of the CDR3: TGTGCTAGTGGTTTTACCGGGACAGGGATCACCGGGGAGCTGTTTTTT. Its translation is CASGFTGTGITGELFF.

This rearrangement joins TRBV5-5 to TRBJ2-7; 13 nucleotides align to TRBD2. V shed 0 bases and J 4 bases; nucleotides not matched to a gene: 13. The CDR3 contains 19 residues. Per the germline V gene, CDR1 is SGHKS and CDR2 is YYEKEE (reference sequence). The CDR3, as DNA: TGTGCCAGCAGCTTGGAGGGGGGGCCAGGGACTAGCGGGACGTACGAGCAGTACTTC. It specifies CASSLEGGPGTSGTYEQYF.

The chain employs TRBV5-4 and TRBJ2-1; 8 bases agree with TRBD1. Germline V gene data show CDR1 as SGHNT and CDR2 as YYREEE (reference sequence). Trimming cost V 3 bases and J 2 bases; bases outside gene matches: 4. This CDR3 is 15 amino acids long. CDR3 nucleotide sequence: TGTGCCAGCAGCTCTAACAGGGGGGCCTACAATGAGCAGTTCTTC. This sequence encodes CASSSNRGAYNEQFF.

The chain recombines TRBV9 with TRBJ2-7, with D possibly TRBD2 on 5 matching bases. V was shortened by 3 bases and J by 3 bases, with 10 bases between the two germline ends. Germline loops: CDR1 SGDLS, CDR2 YYNGEE. This CDR3 contains 13 residues. The CDR3 DNA sequence: TGTGCCAGCAGCGGAAGCGGTCGCTACGAGCAGTACTTC. The encoded protein is CASSGSGRYEQYF.

The chain carries TRBV9 and TRBJ2-3; possible D gene TRBD2, 5 bases. V lost 3 bases, J lost 3 bases, and 20 bases lay in between. This CDR3 contains 17 residues. Germline CDR1 is SGDLS and CDR2 is YYNGEE. The CDR3 here is CASSGKMDSQRTDTQYF. The CDR3 nucleotides are TGTGCCAGCAGCGGTAAAATGGACTCCCAAAGAACAGATACGCAGTATTTT.

The chain employs TRBV5-1 and TRBJ1-4; D remains ambiguous. Germline assignment: CDR1 SGHRS and CDR2 YFSETQ. This CDR3 comprises 14 residues. The V end lost 1 base, the J end lost 5 bases, and 9 bases lay between the germline ends. CDR3 in amino acids: CASSLTEGNEKLFF. The CDR3 DNA sequence: TGCGCCAGCAGCTTGACCGAGGGCAATGAAAAACTGTTTTTT.

The sample holds a few counts of this clone. V is TRBV7-6 and J is TRBJ2-1; 7 positions match TRBD1. The CDR3 length is 15 residues. Germline V lookup: CDR1 SGHVS, CDR2 FNYEAQ. V trimming: 1 base; J trimming: 4 bases; junction bases outside the gene matches: 4. CDR3 sequence reads: CASSLETGAYNEQFF. In DNA, the CDR3 is TGTGCCAGCAGCTTAGAAACAGGGGCATACAATGAGCAGTTCTTC.

The chain couples TRBV5-1 to TRBJ2-7, with 11 bases that match TRBD1. Per germline, CDR1 SGHRS and CDR2 YFSETQ. V was clipped by 0 bases and J by 7 bases; unmatched bases: 12. This CDR3 region has 17 residues. The CDR3 loop reads CASSLAWTGGAVVEQYF. The CDR3 nucleotides are TGCGCCAGCAGCTTGGCATGGACAGGGGGCGCCGTAGTAGAGCAGTACTTC. Combining the CDR3 with reference TRBV5-1 and TRBJ2-7 gives the whole variable domain KAGVTQTPRYLIKTRGQQVTLSCSPISGHRSVSWYQQTPGQGLQFLFEYFSETQRNKGNFPGRFSGRQFSNSRSEMNVSTLELGDSALYLCASSLAWTGGAVVEQYFGPGTRLTVT.

The rearrangement uses TRBV9 and TRBJ2-7, with TRBD2 identical over 8 bases. The germline V gene has CDR1 SGDLS and CDR2 YYNGEE. The trim removed 0 bases at V and 5 bases at J, leaving 7 bases unmatched. The CDR3 totals 15 residues. Here the CDR3 DNA reads TGTGCCAGCAGCGTAGTCCCGGGAGGGCCGGACGAGCAGTACTTC. Its protein is CASSVVPGGPDEQYF. Drawing the rest from reference TRBV9 and TRBJ2-7, the complete variable domain is DSGVTQTPKHLITATGQRVTLRCSPRSGDLSVYWYQQSLDQGLQFLIQYYNGEERAKGNILERFSAQQFPDLHSELNLSSLELGDSALYFCASSVVPGGPDEQYFGPGTRLTVT.

This clone was observed a handful of times. The gene calls are TRBV2 and TRBJ2-3; D not certain. V shed 8 bases and J shed 6 bases, with 15 bases lying between them. CDR1 is SNHLY and CDR2 is FYNNEI in the germline V gene. This CDR3 is 13 amino acids long. CDR3 DNA sequence: TGTGCCAGCGAGTTACCACCAATGGATACGCAGTATTTT. Protein: CASELPPMDTQYF.

The chain links TRBV6-4 to TRBJ1-2; 9 bases are shared with TRBD1. This CDR3 region has 17 residues. Germline V gene data show CDR1 as MRHNA and CDR2 as SNTAGT. The J segment lost 0 bases and the V segment lost 6 bases, leaving 11 bases of the junction unmatched. In nucleotides, the CDR3 is TGTGCCAGCAGCCATACAGGGGGCTTGAATTCTAACTATGGCTACACCTTC. It is translated as CASSHTGGLNSNYGYTF.

The chain combines TRBV7-9 with TRBJ2-5; 9 bases line up with TRBD1. The V segment lost 2 bases and the J segment 5 bases; nucleotides outside the gene matches: 3. CDR3 length: 14 amino acids. Germline assignment: CDR1 SEHNR and CDR2 FQNEAQ (reference sequence). The DNA of the CDR3 is TGTGCCAGCAGCTTACGGGGACAGGGCGAGACCCAGTACTTC. This codes for CASSLRGQGETQYF. The full variable domain, in which reference TRBV7-9 and TRBJ2-5 provide the parts outside the CDR3, is DTGVSQNPRHKITKRGQNVTFRCDPISEHNRLYWYRQTLGQGPEFLTYFQNEAQLEKSRLLSDRFSAERPKGSFSTLEIQRTEQGDSAMYLCASSLRGQGETQYFGPGTRLLVL.

The V gene is TRBV6-2 or TRBV6-3, the J gene TRBJ2-6; 11 positions match TRBD2. The CDR3 extends over 17 amino acids. With 6 bases clipped from V and 2 bases from J, the junction kept 6 bases outside the gene matches. Per germline, CDR1 MNHEY and CDR2 SVGEGT. This CDR3 reads CASSIRLAGTGANVLTF. The CDR3 coding sequence is TGTGCCAGCAGCATCAGACTAGCGGGAACTGGGGCCAACGTCCTGACTTTC.

The chain couples TRBV28 to TRBJ2-7; a possible D gene is TRBD2 (5 bases). Per the germline V gene, CDR1 is MDHEN and CDR2 is SYDVKM. The CDR3 is made up of 14 amino acids. Trimming shortened V by 4 bases and J by 2 bases, and 12 bases separated the two germline ends. The CDR3 protein is CASSSRTDTYEQYF. The CDR3 coding sequence is TGTGCCAGCAGTTCCCGGACTGATACCTACGAGCAGTACTTC. Drawing the rest from reference TRBV28 and TRBJ2-7, the complete variable domain is DVKVTQSSRYLVKRTGEKVFLECVQDMDHENMFWYRQDPGLGLRLIYFSYDVKMKEKGDIPEGYSVSREKKERFSLILESASTNQTSMYLCASSSRTDTYEQYFGPGTRLTVT.